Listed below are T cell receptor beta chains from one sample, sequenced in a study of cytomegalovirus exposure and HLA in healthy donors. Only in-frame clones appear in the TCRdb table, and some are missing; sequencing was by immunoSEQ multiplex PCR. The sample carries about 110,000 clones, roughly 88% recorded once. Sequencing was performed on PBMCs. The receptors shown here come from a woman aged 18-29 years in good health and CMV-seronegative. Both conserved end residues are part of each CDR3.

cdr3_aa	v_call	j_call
CASTENAQAHQPQHF	TRBV7-6	TRBJ1-5
CASRPAGGASSYNEQFF	TRBV2	TRBJ2-1
CASSNWIQGKNIQYF	TRBV19	TRBJ2-4
CASSLGTGDEAFF	TRBV7-6	TRBJ1-1
CASTIEGRTGDLGYTF	TRBV5-4	TRBJ1-2
CASSLRGGLGNEQFF	TRBV7-3	TRBJ2-1
CAWRGVANQPQHF	TRBV30	TRBJ1-5
CASSPRGASGGNYEQYF	TRBV7-2	TRBJ2-7
CASSSGTGWSPGGNTIYF	TRBV5-8	TRBJ1-3
CASSLDQRVETQYF	TRBV11-2	TRBJ2-5
CSVDWTSGGGSQYF	TRBV29-1	TRBJ2-5
CASSQDTSGAGGELFF	TRBV4-2	TRBJ2-2
CASSDTGWGSPLHF	TRBV2	TRBJ1-6
CASSPGRGAEAFF	TRBV5-6	TRBJ1-1
CASSLGGPDTEAFF	TRBV5-1	TRBJ1-1
CASSSGLNTEAFF	TRBV5-1	TRBJ1-1
CASSLEYRALGSNQPQHF	TRBV5-1	TRBJ1-5
CASSLTSASYEQYF	TRBV27	TRBJ2-7
CASSLDRGIQYF	TRBV5-4	TRBJ2-4
CASSPAGGAQYF	TRBV6-1	TRBJ2-5
CARADPREYF	TRBV6-5	TRBJ2-3
CASSVGLAGEEHEQFF	TRBV9	TRBJ2-1
CASSRGTEAFF	TRBV5-1	TRBJ1-1
CASSQDVTSGGGSTDTQYF	TRBV4-2	TRBJ2-3
CASSPSQGVGEKLFF	TRBV4-1	TRBJ1-4
CASSVVDGQGPDTQYF	TRBV9	TRBJ2-3
CASSLDSGTWDEKLFF	TRBV7-9	TRBJ1-4
CASSSSGAPNSPLHF	TRBV9	TRBJ1-6
CASSTRGANNEQFF	TRBV13	TRBJ2-1
CASSVIPDREQYF	TRBV7-2	TRBJ2-7
CAWSPLAGGYNEQFF	TRBV30	TRBJ2-1
CASSRQGNTEAFF	TRBV5-1	TRBJ1-1
CAWSWGGTGGTNEKLFF	TRBV30	TRBJ1-4
CASSQDAADTQYF	TRBV4-2	TRBJ2-3
CASRIRDINTEAFF	TRBV6-5	TRBJ1-1
CASSPRQGDYNEQFF	TRBV7-2	TRBJ2-1
CASSLGTGEFTGNTIYF	TRBV11-2	TRBJ1-3
CASTEDRHYGYTF	TRBV19	TRBJ1-2
CASRGYGYTF	TRBV7-9	TRBJ1-2
CASSLGGGNQPQHF	TRBV7-6	TRBJ1-5
CASSAFLLQGFAYGYTF	TRBV2	TRBJ1-2